These T cell receptor beta chains were read from a single sample in a study of blood T cell repertoires in COVID-19. The method was immunoSEQ multiplex PCR; TCRdb's version includes in-frame clones alone and lacks a portion of them. This repertoire shows over 15,000 clones, approximately 84% found once; its top ten account for about 16%. The sequenced sample was peripheral blood. The receptor source for this set is a human donor with active COVID-19. The donor label of this sample is uncertain. CDR3s include the opening cysteine and the closing phenylalanine or tryptophan. Fields, in order: J gene, clone size, V gene, D gene, CDR3 DNA, CDR3 protein. D genes are given only for firm matches. Expanded clones get a size class; other rows say once, few or many, or leave the size out.

j_call: TRBJ2-4; clone_size: .; v_call: TRBV12-3/TRBV12-4; d_call: .; cdr3_nt: TGTGCCAGCAGCGGGGGTCGGGTTCAGTACTTC; cdr3_aa: CASSGGRVQYF
j_call: TRBJ2-7; clone_size: .; v_call: TRBV13; d_call: TRBD2; cdr3_nt: TGTGCCAGCAGCTTCTCGGCTAGCGGGGAACTCGGGCAGTACTTC; cdr3_aa: CASSFSASGELGQYF
j_call: TRBJ1-4; clone_size: .; v_call: TRBV4-3; d_call: .; cdr3_nt: TGCGCCAGCAGCCAAGATCCAGGGAATAATGAAAAACTGTTTTTT; cdr3_aa: CASSQDPGNNEKLFF
j_call: TRBJ1-2; clone_size: few; v_call: TRBV6-5; d_call: TRBD1; cdr3_nt: TGTGCCAGCAGTTACACGGGACAGGGGGCTGGCTACACCTTC; cdr3_aa: CASSYTGQGAGYTF
j_call: TRBJ1-1; clone_size: few; v_call: TRBV7-9; d_call: .; cdr3_nt: TGTGCCAGCAGCTTAGGCGGTACAGGGTTCACTGAAGCTTTCTTT; cdr3_aa: CASSLGGTGFTEAFF
j_call: TRBJ2-7; clone_size: .; v_call: TRBV18; d_call: TRBD2; cdr3_nt: TGTGCCAGCTCACCGCCTAGTAGCGGGGGATCCTACGAGCAGTACTTC; cdr3_aa: CASSPPSSGGSYEQYF
j_call: TRBJ2-3; clone_size: .; v_call: TRBV7-8; d_call: TRBD2; cdr3_nt: TGTGCCAGCAGCTTAGTAGCGGGGGGCCTCACAGATACGCAGTATTTT; cdr3_aa: CASSLVAGGLTDTQYF
j_call: TRBJ2-5; clone_size: .; v_call: TRBV5-1; d_call: .; cdr3_nt: TGCGCCAGCAGCTTGCCCCCTCCTCGAGAGACCCAGTACTTC; cdr3_aa: CASSLPPPRETQYF
j_call: TRBJ1-3; clone_size: .; v_call: TRBV9; d_call: .; cdr3_nt: TGTGCCAGCAGTCCGGGGATTCTTTCTGGAAACACCATATATTTT; cdr3_aa: CASSPGILSGNTIYF
j_call: TRBJ2-3; clone_size: .; v_call: TRBV7-9; d_call: TRBD2; cdr3_nt: TGTGCCAGCAGCTTAGGGGCAGCGGGGGGGCCGTATACGCAGTATTTT; cdr3_aa: CASSLGAAGGPYTQYF
j_call: TRBJ2-6; clone_size: .; v_call: TRBV2; d_call: .; cdr3_nt: TGTGCCAGCAGTGATCAGGCCGGGAGCGGGGCCAACGTCCTGACTTTC; cdr3_aa: CASSDQAGSGANVLTF
j_call: TRBJ2-3; clone_size: .; v_call: TRBV9; d_call: .; cdr3_nt: TGTGCCAGCAGCGCGAGCGGTGGGTCTCTCACGGATACGCAGTATTTT; cdr3_aa: CASSASGGSLTDTQYF
j_call: TRBJ2-7; clone_size: .; v_call: TRBV7-2; d_call: TRBD2; cdr3_nt: TGTGCCAGCAGCTTAGGACTAGCGGGGGGGTTCAACGAGCAGTACTTC; cdr3_aa: CASSLGLAGGFNEQYF
j_call: TRBJ2-5; clone_size: .; v_call: TRBV4-3; d_call: TRBD2; cdr3_nt: TGCGCCAGCAGCCAAGGGGAAGCAGGAGCGGGGGGGCGTGAGACCCAGTACTTC; cdr3_aa: CASSQGEAGAGGRETQYF
j_call: TRBJ1-2; clone_size: once; v_call: TRBV6-2/TRBV6-3; d_call: .; cdr3_nt: TGTGCCAGCAGTTTGACGGGTGGCTACACCTTC; cdr3_aa: CASSLTGGYTF
j_call: TRBJ2-7; clone_size: .; v_call: TRBV5-1; d_call: .; cdr3_nt: TGCGCCAGCAGCCCCTCAACTGGACAGTACGAGCAGTACTTC; cdr3_aa: CASSPSTGQYEQYF
j_call: TRBJ1-5; clone_size: .; v_call: TRBV2; d_call: TRBD1; cdr3_nt: TGTGCCAGCGGACGGGACAGGAGCAATCAGCCCCAGCATTTT; cdr3_aa: CASGRDRSNQPQHF
j_call: TRBJ2-5; clone_size: .; v_call: TRBV19; d_call: TRBD2; cdr3_nt: TGTGCCAGTAGTATGTGGGGGGGGGAGACCCAGTACTTC; cdr3_aa: CASSMWGGETQYF
j_call: TRBJ1-2; clone_size: .; v_call: TRBV24-1; d_call: .; cdr3_nt: TGTGCCACCAGTGATAGGGGGACGAGAGGCTACACCTTC; cdr3_aa: CATSDRGTRGYTF
j_call: TRBJ2-2; clone_size: once; v_call: TRBV3-1/TRBV3-2; d_call: .; cdr3_nt: TGTGCCAGCAGCCAAGGGCTTCGGGAGCTGTTTTTT; cdr3_aa: CASSQGLRELFF
j_call: TRBJ2-3; clone_size: .; v_call: TRBV7-9; d_call: TRBD2; cdr3_nt: TGTGCCAGCAGCCGAGCGGGGCGCTTGGGAGATACGCAGTATTTT; cdr3_aa: CASSRAGRLGDTQYF
j_call: TRBJ2-2; clone_size: .; v_call: TRBV7-7; d_call: TRBD2; cdr3_nt: TGTGCTAGCAGCCCTAGCGGGGGGCTCCACACCGGGGAGCTGTTTTTT; cdr3_aa: CASSPSGGLHTGELFF
j_call: TRBJ2-1; clone_size: .; v_call: TRBV7-8; d_call: .; cdr3_nt: TGTGCCAGCAGCCTCACGCCGACAGGTGAGCAGTTCTTC; cdr3_aa: CASSLTPTGEQFF
j_call: TRBJ2-4; clone_size: .; v_call: TRBV28; d_call: TRBD2; cdr3_nt: TGTGCCAGTAATAGCGGGGGGACAGCCAAAAACATTCAGTACTTC; cdr3_aa: CASNSGGTAKNIQYF
j_call: TRBJ2-4; clone_size: .; v_call: TRBV4-1; d_call: .; cdr3_nt: TGCGCCAGCAGCCAAGACAGCGGAGTAGCCAAAAACATTCAGTACTTC; cdr3_aa: CASSQDSGVAKNIQYF
j_call: TRBJ1-2; clone_size: .; v_call: TRBV19; d_call: .; cdr3_nt: TGTGCCAGTAGTATTAAGTGGGGGCCGAACTATGGCTACACCTTC; cdr3_aa: CASSIKWGPNYGYTF